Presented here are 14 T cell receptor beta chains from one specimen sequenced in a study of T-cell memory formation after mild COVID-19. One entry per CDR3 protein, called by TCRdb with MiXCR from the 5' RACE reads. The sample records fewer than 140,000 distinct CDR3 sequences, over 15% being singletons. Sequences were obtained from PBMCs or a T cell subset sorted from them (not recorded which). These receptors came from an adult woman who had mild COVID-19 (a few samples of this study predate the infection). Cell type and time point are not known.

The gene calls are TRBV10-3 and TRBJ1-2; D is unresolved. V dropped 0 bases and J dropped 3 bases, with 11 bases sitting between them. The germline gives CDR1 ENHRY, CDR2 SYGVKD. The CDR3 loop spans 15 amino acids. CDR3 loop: CAISESPLVDYGYTF. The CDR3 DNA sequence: TGTGCCATCAGTGAGTCTCCCCTGGTGGACTATGGCTACACCTTC.

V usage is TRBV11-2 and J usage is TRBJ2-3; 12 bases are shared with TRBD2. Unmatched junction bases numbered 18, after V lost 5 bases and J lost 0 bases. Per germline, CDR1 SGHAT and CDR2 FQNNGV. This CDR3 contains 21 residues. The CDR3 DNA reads TGTGCCAGCAGCCTCAACCTAGCCTGGACTAGCGGGGAGGGTAGCACAGATACGCAGTATTTT. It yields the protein CASSLNLAWTSGEGSTDTQYF.

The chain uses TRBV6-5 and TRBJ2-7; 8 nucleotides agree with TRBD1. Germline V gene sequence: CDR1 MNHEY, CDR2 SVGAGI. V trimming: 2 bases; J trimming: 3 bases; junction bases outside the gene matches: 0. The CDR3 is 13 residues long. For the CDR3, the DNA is TGTGCCAGCAGTTACGACAGGGGCTACGAGCAGTACTTC. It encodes CASSYDRGYEQYF.

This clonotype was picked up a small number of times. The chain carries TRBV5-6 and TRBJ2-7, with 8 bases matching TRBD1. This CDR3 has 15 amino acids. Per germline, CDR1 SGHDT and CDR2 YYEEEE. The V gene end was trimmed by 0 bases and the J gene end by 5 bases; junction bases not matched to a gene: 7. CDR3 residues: CASSLVHQGAHEQYF. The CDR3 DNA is TGTGCCAGCAGCTTGGTCCACCAGGGGGCCCACGAGCAGTACTTC.

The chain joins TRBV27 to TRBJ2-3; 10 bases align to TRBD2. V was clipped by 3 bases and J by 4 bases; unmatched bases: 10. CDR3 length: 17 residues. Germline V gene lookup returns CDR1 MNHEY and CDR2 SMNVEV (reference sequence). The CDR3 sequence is CASSFSSGSVGADTQYF. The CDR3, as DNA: TGTGCCAGCAGTTTCTCTAGCGGGAGTGTGGGTGCAGATACGCAGTATTTT.

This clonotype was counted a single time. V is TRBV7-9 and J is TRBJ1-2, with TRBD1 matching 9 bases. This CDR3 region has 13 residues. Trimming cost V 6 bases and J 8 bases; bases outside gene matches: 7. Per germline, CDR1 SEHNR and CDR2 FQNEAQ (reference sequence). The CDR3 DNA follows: TGTGCCAGCAGTTCGACAGGGGGTGGAGGCTACACCTTC. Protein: CASSSTGGGGYTF.

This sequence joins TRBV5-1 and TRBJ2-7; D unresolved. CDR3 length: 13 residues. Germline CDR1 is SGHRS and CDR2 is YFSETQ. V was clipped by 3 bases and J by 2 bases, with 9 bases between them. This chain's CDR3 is CASSYWQTYEQYF. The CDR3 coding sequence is TGCGCCAGCAGCTATTGGCAGACCTACGAGCAGTACTTC.

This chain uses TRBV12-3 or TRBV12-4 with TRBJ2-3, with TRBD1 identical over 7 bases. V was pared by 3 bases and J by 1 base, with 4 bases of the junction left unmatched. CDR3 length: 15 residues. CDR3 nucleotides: TGTGCCAGCAGTTTGGAGACAGGGCGCACAGATACGCAGTATTTT. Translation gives CASSLETGRTDTQYF.

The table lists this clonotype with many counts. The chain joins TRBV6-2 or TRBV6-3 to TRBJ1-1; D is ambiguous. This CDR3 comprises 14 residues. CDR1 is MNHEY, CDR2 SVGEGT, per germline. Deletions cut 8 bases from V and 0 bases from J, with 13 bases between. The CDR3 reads CASRTPFMNTEAFF. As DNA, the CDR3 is TGTGCCAGCCGAACACCGTTCATGAACACTGAAGCTTTCTTT.

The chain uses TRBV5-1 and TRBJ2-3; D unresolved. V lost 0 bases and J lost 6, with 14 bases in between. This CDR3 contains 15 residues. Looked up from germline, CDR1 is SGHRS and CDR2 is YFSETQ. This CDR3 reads CASSLGLPPVDTQYF. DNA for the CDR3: TGCGCCAGCAGCTTGGGTCTCCCACCCGTGGATACGCAGTATTTT.

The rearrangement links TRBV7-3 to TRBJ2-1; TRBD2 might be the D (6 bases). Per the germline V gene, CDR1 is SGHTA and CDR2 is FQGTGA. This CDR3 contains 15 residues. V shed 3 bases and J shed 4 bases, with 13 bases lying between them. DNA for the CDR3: TGTGCCAGCAGCTTCGAACCGGGACTGTACAATGAGCAGTTCTTC. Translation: CASSFEPGLYNEQFF.

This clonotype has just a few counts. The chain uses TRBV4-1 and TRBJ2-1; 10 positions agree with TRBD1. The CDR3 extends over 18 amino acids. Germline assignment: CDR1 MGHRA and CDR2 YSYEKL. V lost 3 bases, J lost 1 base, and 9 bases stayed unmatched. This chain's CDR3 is CASSHYLGQGFSYNEQFF. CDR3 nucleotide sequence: TGCGCCAGCAGCCACTACTTGGGACAGGGGTTTTCCTACAATGAGCAGTTCTTC.

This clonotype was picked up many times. The DNA for the CDR3 is TGTGCCAGCAGCGGCAAAGTCGATCAGCCCCAGCATTTT. Translating it yields CASSGKVDQPQHF. The chain recombines TRBV7-9 with TRBJ1-5; D call uncertain. Germline V lookup: CDR1 SEHNR, CDR2 FQNEAQ (reference sequence). The CDR3 length is 13 residues. The V end was cut by 5 bases, the J end by 5 bases, with 10 bases between.

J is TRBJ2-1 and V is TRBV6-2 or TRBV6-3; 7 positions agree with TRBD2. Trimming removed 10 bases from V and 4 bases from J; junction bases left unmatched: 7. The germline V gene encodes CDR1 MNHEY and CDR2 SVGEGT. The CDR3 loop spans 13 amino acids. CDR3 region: CAISREAYNEQFF. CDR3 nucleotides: TGTGCCATCTCACGGGAGGCTTACAATGAGCAGTTCTTC.